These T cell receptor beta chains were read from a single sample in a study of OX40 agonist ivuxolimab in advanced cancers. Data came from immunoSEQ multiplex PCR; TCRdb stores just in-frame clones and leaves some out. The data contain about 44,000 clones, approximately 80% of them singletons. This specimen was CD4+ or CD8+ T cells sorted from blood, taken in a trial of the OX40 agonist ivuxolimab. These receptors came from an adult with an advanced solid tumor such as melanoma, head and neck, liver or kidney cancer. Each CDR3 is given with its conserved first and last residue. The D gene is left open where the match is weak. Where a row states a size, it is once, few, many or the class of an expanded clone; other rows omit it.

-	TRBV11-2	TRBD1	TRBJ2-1	CASSPDRGDNEQFF	TGTGCCAGCAGCCCCGACAGGGGGGACAATGAGCAGTTCTTC
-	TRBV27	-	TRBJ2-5	CASSLEWTRQETQYF	TGTGCCAGCAGTTTAGAGTGGACAAGACAAGAGACCCAGTACTTC
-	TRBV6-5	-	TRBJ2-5	CASKESGNMAQYF	TGTGCCAGCAAGGAGTCCGGGAACATGGCCCAGTACTTC
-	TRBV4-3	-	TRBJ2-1	CASSETFIASGEQFF	TGCGCCAGCAGTGAAACGTTTATAGCGTCCGGTGAGCAGTTCTTC
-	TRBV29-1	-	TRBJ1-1	CSVGGGSRAFF	TGCAGCGTCGGGGGGGGGTCGAGAGCTTTCTTT
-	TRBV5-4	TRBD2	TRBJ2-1	CASSLGPLAGGPIRQFF	TGTGCCAGCAGCTTGGGCCCCCTAGCGGGAGGTCCCATTCGCCAGTTCTTC
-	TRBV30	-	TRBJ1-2	CAWSGRSDYGYTF	TGTGCCTGGAGTGGTCGGTCAGACTATGGCTACACCTTC
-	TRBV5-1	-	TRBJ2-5	CASSLYPRQETQETQYF	TGCGCCAGCAGCTTGTATCCTCGACAGGAGACCCAAGAGACCCAGTACTTC
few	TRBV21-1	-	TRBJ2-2	CASSKALCNRENTGELFF	TGTGCCAGCAGCAAAGCGCTTTGTAACAGGGAGAACACCGGGGAGCTGTTTTTT
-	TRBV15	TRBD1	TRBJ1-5	CATSRDRQGASQPQHF	TGTGCCACCAGCAGAGATAGACAGGGGGCGAGTCAGCCCCAGCATTTT
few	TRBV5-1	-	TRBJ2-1	CASSLETAYNEQFF	TGCGCCAGCAGCTTGGAGACAGCCTACAATGAGCAGTTCTTC
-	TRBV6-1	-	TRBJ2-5	CASSGTTEETQYF	TGTGCCAGCAGTGGGACTACCGAAGAGACCCAGTACTTC
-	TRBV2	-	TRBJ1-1	CASSVVNTEAFF	TGTGCCAGCAGTGTCGTGAACACTGAAGCTTTCTTT
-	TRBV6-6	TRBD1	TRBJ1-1	CASSTTGENTEAFF	TGTGCCAGCAGCACGACAGGGGAGAACACTGAAGCTTTCTTT
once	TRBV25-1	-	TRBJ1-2	CASSSAYYGYTF	TGTGCCAGCAGTTCGGCCTACTATGGCTACACCTTC
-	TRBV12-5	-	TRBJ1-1	CASGLEVEEAFF	TGTGCTAGTGGTTTGGAAGTCGAAGAAGCTTTCTTT
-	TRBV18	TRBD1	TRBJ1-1	CASSPRDRMGTEAFF	TGTGCCAGCTCGCCGCGGGACAGGATGGGAACTGAAGCTTTCTTT
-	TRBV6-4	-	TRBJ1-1	CASSPGPSNTEAFF	TGTGCCAGCAGTCCTGGACCGTCGAACACTGAAGCTTTCTTT
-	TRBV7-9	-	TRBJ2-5	CATSQRDQETQYF	TGTGCCACCTCCCAAAGGGATCAAGAGACCCAGTACTTC
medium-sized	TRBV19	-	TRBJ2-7	CASSMEGYEQYF	TGTGCCAGTAGTATGGAGGGATACGAGCAGTACTTC
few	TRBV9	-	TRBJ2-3	CASSVALQSSTDTQYF	TGTGCCAGCAGCGTAGCTCTACAATCTAGCACAGATACGCAGTATTTT
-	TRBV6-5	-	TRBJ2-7	CASRQGWASVYEQYF	TGTGCCAGCAGACAGGGGTGGGCTAGCGTGTACGAGCAGTACTTC
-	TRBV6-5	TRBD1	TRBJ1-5	CASTTGGGQPQHF	TGTGCCAGCACCACAGGGGGGGGCCAGCCCCAGCATTTT
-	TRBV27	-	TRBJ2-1	CASSPPDNEQFF	TGTGCCAGCAGCCCGCCCGACAATGAGCAGTTCTTC
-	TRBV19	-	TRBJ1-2	CASSYGTSYGYTF	TGTGCCAGTAGTTACGGGACTTCATATGGCTACACCTTC
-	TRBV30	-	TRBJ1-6	CAWSTARGRASPLHF	TGTGCCTGGAGTACAGCCCGAGGGAGGGCTTCACCCCTCCACTTT
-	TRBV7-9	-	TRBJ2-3	CASSLVVSTDTQYF	TGTGCCAGCAGCTTAGTGGTCAGCACAGATACGCAGTATTTT
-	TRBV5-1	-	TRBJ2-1	CASSLGTRGLEQFF	TGCGCCAGCAGCTTGGGGACTAGGGGGCTCGAGCAGTTCTTC
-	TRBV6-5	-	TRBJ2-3	CASSSRGPHTQYF	TGTGCCAGCAGTAGCCGAGGGCCACATACGCAGTATTTT
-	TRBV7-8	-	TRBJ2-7	CASSLLRETEQYF	TGTGCCAGCAGCTTACTTAGGGAAACGGAGCAGTACTTC
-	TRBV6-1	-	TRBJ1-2	CASSVSKDYYGYTF	TGTGCCAGCAGTGTCAGCAAGGATTACTATGGCTACACCTTC
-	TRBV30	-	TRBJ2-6	CARGAGSGANVLTF	TGTGCCCGGGGGGCTGGGTCTGGGGCCAACGTCCTGACTTTC